Described below is a single T cell receptor beta chain sequence and its context. This clonotype showed up just a few times. No cognate antigen has been identified for it. No much larger clonotype is one base removed from it; base qualities were not supplied. This entry comes from a study of response to subunit inactivated influenza vaccine (dated by TCRdb to 2016 to 2018). A note on the overall study: The study used deep quantitative T cell receptor repertoire profiling to track responses to a trivalent subunit inactivated influenza vaccine.

The method was RT-PCR. The listed sequencing device is Illumina HiSeq 2500. TCRdb reran the public reads through fastp at Q25 and MiXCR, keeping productive beta chains. Merged by CDR3 protein, the rows form single entries marked with the most common genes and DNA. This sample has around 650,000 distinct CDR3 sequences in its table, and 15% to 17% of those were observed once. The ten largest clones add up to approximately 10% of the sample. Overall results and qualifications from the work: The authors proposed that each seasonal influenza vaccination may bring in only a limited number of new T cells.

The CDR3 numbers 17 residues from cysteine through phenylalanine. Only the CDR3 region is kept as DNA, spanning 51 bases read in frame from base 1. Looking up the germline V gene yields CDR1 LGHNA and CDR2 YSLEER. The V end loses 0 bases and the J end loses 3 bases, and a stretch of 15 bases separates them. This TCR came from a man in his forties or fifties who received an inactivated influenza vaccine. Donor details come from another sample of the same person, matched by shared clones. The rearrangement combines TRBV4-3 with TRBJ2-1; possibly the D gene is TRBD1, per 5 matching bases. The sample consisted of PBMCs from blood, taken roughly 12 days after vaccination. The CDR3 sequence is CASSQDLVGAVYNEQFF. The DNA reads TGCGCCAGCAGCCAAGATCTAGTAGGGGCGGTCTACAATGAGCAGTTCTTC.